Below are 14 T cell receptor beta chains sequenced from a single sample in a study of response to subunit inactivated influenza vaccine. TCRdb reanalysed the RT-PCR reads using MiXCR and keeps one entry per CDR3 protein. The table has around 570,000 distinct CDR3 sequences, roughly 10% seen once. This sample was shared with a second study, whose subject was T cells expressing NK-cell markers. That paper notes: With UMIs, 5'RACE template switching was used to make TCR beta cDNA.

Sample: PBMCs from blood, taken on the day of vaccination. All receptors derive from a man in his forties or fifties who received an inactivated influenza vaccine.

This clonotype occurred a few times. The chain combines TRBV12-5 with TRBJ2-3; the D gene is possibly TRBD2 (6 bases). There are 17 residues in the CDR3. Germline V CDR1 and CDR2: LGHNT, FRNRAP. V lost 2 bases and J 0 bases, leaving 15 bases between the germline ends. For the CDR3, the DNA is TGTGCTAGTGGTTTGACCCGGACGGGAGATAGCACAGATACGCAGTATTTT. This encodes CASGLTRTGDSTDTQYF. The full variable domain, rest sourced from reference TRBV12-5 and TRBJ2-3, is DARVTQTPRHKVTEMGQEVTMRCQPILGHNTVFWYRQTMMQGLELLAYFRNRAPLDDSGMPKDRFSAEMPDATLATLKIQPSEPRDSAVYFCASGLTRTGDSTDTQYFGPGTRLTVL.

CDR3 sequence reads: CASSFGGGGDEQYF. The CDR3 bases are TGTGCCAGCAGCTTCGGGGGAGGGGGGGACGAGCAGTACTTC. The chain employs TRBV5-4 and TRBJ2-7; TRBD2 is a possible D gene (7 bases). Germline V lookup: CDR1 SGHNT, CDR2 YYREEE (reference sequence). The CDR3 runs to 14 residues. V gave up 2 bases and J gave up 5 bases, with 14 bases separating them.

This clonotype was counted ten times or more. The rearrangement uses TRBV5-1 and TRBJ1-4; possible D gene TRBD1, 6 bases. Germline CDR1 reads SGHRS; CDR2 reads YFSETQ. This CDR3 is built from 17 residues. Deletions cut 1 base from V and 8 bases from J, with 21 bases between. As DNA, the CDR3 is TGCGCCAGCAGCTTGTGGCAGAGATCGGGAGGACAGGAAAAACTGTTTTTT. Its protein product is CASSLWQRSGGQEKLFF. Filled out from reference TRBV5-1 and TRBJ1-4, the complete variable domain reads KAGVTQTPRYLIKTRGQQVTLSCSPISGHRSVSWYQQTPGQGLQFLFEYFSETQRNKGNFPGRFSGRQFSNSRSEMNVSTLELGDSALYLCASSLWQRSGGQEKLFFGSGTQLSVL.

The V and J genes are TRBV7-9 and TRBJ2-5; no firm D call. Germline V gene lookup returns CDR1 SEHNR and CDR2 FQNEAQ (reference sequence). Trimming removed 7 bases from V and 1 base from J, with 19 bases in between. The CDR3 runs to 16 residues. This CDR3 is CASTEMVRGPQETQYF. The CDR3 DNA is TGTGCCAGCACCGAAATGGTCCGCGGACCCCAAGAGACCCAGTACTTC.

CDR3 loop: CASTVGQGAGDTQYF. The CDR3, as DNA: TGCGCCAGCACCGTCGGGCAGGGGGCAGGAGATACGCAGTATTTT. V usage is TRBV5-1 and J usage is TRBJ2-3; 8 bases match TRBD1. CDR3 size: 15 residues. After removal of 6 bases from V and 5 bases from J, the junction contained 11 bases not matched to a gene. Germline V CDR1 and CDR2: SGHRS, YFSETQ.

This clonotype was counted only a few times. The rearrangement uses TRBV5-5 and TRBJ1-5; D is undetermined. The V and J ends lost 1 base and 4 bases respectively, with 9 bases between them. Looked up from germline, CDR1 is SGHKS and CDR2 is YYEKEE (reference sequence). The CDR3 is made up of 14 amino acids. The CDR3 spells CASSLLHPNQPQHF. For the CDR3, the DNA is TGTGCCAGCAGCTTGTTACACCCAAATCAGCCCCAGCATTTT. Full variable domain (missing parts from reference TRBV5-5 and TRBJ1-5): DAGVTQSPTHLIKTRGQQVTLRCSPISGHKSVSWYQQVLGQGPQFIFQYYEKEERGRGNFPDRFSARQFPNYSSELNVNALLLGDSALYLCASSLLHPNQPQHFGDGTRLSIL.

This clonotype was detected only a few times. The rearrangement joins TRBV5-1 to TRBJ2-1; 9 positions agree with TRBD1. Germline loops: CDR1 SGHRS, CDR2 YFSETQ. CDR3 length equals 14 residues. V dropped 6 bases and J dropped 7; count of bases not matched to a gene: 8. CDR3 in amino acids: CASNSGTGRNEQFF. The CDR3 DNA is TGCGCCAGCAACTCCGGGACAGGGCGGAATGAGCAGTTCTTC. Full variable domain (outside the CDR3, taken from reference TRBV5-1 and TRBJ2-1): KAGVTQTPRYLIKTRGQQVTLSCSPISGHRSVSWYQQTPGQGLQFLFEYFSETQRNKGNFPGRFSGRQFSNSRSEMNVSTLELGDSALYLCASNSGTGRNEQFFGPGTRLTVL.

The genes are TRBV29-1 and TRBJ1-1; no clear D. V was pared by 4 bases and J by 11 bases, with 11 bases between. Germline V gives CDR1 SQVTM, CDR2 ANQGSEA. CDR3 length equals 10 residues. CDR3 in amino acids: CSVVLDLAFF. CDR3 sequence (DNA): TGCAGCGTTGTACTGGATCTGGCTTTCTTT.

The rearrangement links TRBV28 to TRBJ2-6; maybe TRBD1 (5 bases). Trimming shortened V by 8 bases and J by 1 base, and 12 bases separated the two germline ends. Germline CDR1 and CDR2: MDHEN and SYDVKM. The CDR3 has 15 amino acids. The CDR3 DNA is TGTGCCAGCGGGTCCCAGGGATCTGGGGCCAACGTCCTGACTTTC. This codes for CASGSQGSGANVLTF.

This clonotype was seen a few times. The CDR3, as DNA: TGCAGTGCTCTCCCCCCATCGGGGGAGGCGCGGGATACGCAGTATTTT. Translation gives CSALPPSGEARDTQYF. The V gene is TRBV20-1, the J gene TRBJ2-3; weak D call: TRBD2 (6 bases). The ends were cut back, 5 bases at V and 6 bases at J, with 24 bases in the middle. Germline values: CDR1 DFQATT, CDR2 SNEGSKA (reference sequence). The CDR3 sequence is 16 residues long.

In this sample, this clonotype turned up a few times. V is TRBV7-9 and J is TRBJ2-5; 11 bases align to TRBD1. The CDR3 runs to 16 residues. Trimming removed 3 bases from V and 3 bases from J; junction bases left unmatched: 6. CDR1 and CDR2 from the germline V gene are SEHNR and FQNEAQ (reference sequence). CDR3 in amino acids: CASSFDGTGGKETQYF. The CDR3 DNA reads TGTGCCAGCAGCTTTGATGGGACAGGGGGAAAAGAGACCCAGTACTTC. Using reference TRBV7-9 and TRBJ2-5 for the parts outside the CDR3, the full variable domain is DTGVSQNPRHKITKRGQNVTFRCDPISEHNRLYWYRQTLGQGPEFLTYFQNEAQLEKSRLLSDRFSAERPKGSFSTLEIQRTEQGDSAMYLCASSFDGTGGKETQYFGPGTRLLVL.

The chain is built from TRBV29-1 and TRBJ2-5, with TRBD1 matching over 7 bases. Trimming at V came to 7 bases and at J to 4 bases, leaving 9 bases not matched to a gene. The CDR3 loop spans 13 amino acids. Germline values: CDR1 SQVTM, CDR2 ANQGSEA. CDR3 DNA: TGCAGCGGGAGACAGGGTGGAAGAGAGACCCAGTACTTC. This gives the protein CSGRQGGRETQYF.

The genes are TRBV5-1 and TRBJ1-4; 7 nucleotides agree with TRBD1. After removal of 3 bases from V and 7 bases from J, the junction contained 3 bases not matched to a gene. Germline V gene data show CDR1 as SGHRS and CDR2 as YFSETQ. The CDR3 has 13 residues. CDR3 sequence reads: CASSSDRFEKLFF. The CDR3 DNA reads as TGCGCCAGCAGCTCGGACAGGTTTGAAAAACTGTTTTTT.

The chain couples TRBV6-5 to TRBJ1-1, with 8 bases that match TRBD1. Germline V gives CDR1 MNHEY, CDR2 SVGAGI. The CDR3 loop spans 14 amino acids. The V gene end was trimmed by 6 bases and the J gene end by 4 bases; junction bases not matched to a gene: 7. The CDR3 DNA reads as TGTGCCAGCAGCTATCAGGGGGCCAGCACTGAAGCTTTCTTT. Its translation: CASSYQGASTEAFF.